Shown below are 14 T cell receptor beta chains from a single sample sequenced in a study of patients and donors after allogeneic stem cell transplantation. TCRdb re-analysed the RT-PCR reads in MiXCR, keeping a single row per CDR3 protein. The sample contains roughly 250,000 distinct CDR3 sequences, 11% to 15% of which appear only once. Sequencing was done on a sample of blood, either unsorted or a sorted T cell fraction (not recorded which). These receptors all come from a human donor who was either an allogeneic HSCT recipient or a stem cell or donor lymphocyte infusion donor (not recorded which). It is not recorded whose cells these are; they may come from a transplant donor.

V is TRBV6-1 and J is TRBJ1-2; TRBD1 might be the D (5 bases). Deletions cut 6 bases from V and 4 bases from J, with 15 bases between. This CDR3 has 14 amino acids. The germline V gene encodes CDR1 MNHNS and CDR2 SASEGT. The CDR3 region has the DNA TGTGCCAGCAGCCTGGGACGCCATGGCTATGGCTACACCTTC. This sequence encodes CASSLGRHGYGYTF.

The chain recombines TRBV9 with TRBJ1-2; maybe TRBD1 (6 bases). The length of the CDR3 is 15 residues. The V end was cut by 0 bases, the J end by 2 bases, with 11 bases between. Germline values: CDR1 SGDLS, CDR2 YYNGEE. CDR3 residues: CASSVAPGQNYGYTF. DNA of the CDR3: TGTGCCAGCAGCGTAGCTCCAGGACAGAACTATGGCTACACCTTC.

The CDR3 region is CSASGAGGRTETQYF. For the CDR3, the DNA is TGCAGTGCTAGTGGGGCGGGGGGGCGGACGGAGACCCAGTACTTC. The V call is TRBV20-1, the J call TRBJ2-5; 9 bases fit TRBD2. CDR1 is DFQATT, CDR2 SNEGSKA, per germline (reference sequence). The CDR3 spans 15 residues. Trimming removed 3 bases from V and 5 bases from J; junction bases left unmatched: 10.

This clonotype qualifies as medium-sized (0.01 to 0.1%). This chain uses TRBV3-1 with TRBJ2-5, with no clear D. The CDR3 consists of 13 residues. Germline V gives CDR1 LGHDT, CDR2 YNNKEL (reference sequence). Trimming shortened V by 1 base and J by 5 bases, and 8 bases separated the two germline ends. The DNA of the CDR3 is TGTGCCAGCAGCCAAGCACGACGGGAGACCCAGTACTTC. This translates into CASSQARRETQYF.

This clonotype appeared a few times. The chain is built from TRBV2 and TRBJ2-5; D gene uncertain. Germline V gene lookup returns CDR1 SNHLY and CDR2 FYNNEI. The CDR3 has 13 residues. V gave up 3 bases and J gave up 1 base, with 6 bases separating them. CDR3 region: CASSEQAQETQYF. The DNA of the CDR3 is TGTGCCAGCAGTGAGCAGGCCCAAGAGACCCAGTACTTC.

V usage is TRBV20-1 and J usage is TRBJ2-7; TRBD1 matches 9 bases. Germline CDR1 reads DFQATT; CDR2 reads SNEGSKA (reference sequence). CDR3 length: 12 amino acids. The ends lost 6 bases at V and 3 bases at J; junction bases unmatched: 3. The CDR3, as DNA: TGCAGTGCGGGACAGGGATACTACGAGCAGTACTTC. Its protein product is CSAGQGYYEQYF.

There are many counts of this clonotype. The genes are TRBV20-1 and TRBJ2-1, with a possible D match to TRBD2 (6 bases). The CDR3 runs to 17 residues. The ends were cut back, 0 bases at V and 4 bases at J, with 19 bases in the middle. Per the germline V gene, CDR1 is DFQATT and CDR2 is SNEGSKA (reference sequence). CDR3 sequence (DNA): TGCAGTGCTAGAGATACGAGGGGTAGCGGAGTTTACAATGAGCAGTTCTTC. Encoded protein: CSARDTRGSGVYNEQFF.

This clonotype came up once. The chain couples TRBV28 to TRBJ2-1, with 12 bases matching TRBD2. Germline V gene data show CDR1 as MDHEN and CDR2 as SYDVKM. With V trimmed by 6 bases and J by 2 bases, 11 bases remained unmatched. The CDR3 covers 18 residues. CDR3: CASSHFRGLAGPYNEQFF. CDR3 coding DNA: TGTGCCAGCAGCCACTTTCGAGGACTAGCGGGACCCTACAATGAGCAGTTCTTC.

This clonotype has at least ten counts. V usage is TRBV11-3 and J usage is TRBJ2-3; 7 nucleotides agree with TRBD1. The CDR3 runs to 16 residues. Germline trimming cut 5 bases from V and 2 bases from J; bases unmatched to any gene: 10. CDR1 SGHNT and CDR2 YENEEA come from the germline V gene. The chain's CDR3 is CASSLRKGQATDTQYF. The CDR3 DNA is TGTGCCAGCAGCCTGCGCAAAGGACAGGCCACAGATACGCAGTATTTT.

In its sample, this clonotype was seen many times. This chain connects TRBV5-6 to TRBJ2-3; 10 bases align to TRBD2. Germline V gene sequence: CDR1 SGHDT, CDR2 YYEEEE. The CDR3 covers 16 residues. The trim removed 5 bases at V and 3 bases at J, leaving 9 bases unmatched. The CDR3 is CASRSLKAGGTDTQYF. The CDR3 nucleotides are TGTGCCAGCAGATCTTTAAAAGCGGGAGGGACAGATACGCAGTATTTT.

This clonotype has at least ten counts. This rearrangement joins TRBV29-1 to TRBJ2-7; TRBD2 agrees at 11 bases. J gave up 3 bases and V 5 bases, and 3 bases lay outside the gene matches. This CDR3 contains 13 residues. Per the germline V gene, CDR1 is SQVTM and CDR2 is ANQGSEA. Here the CDR3 DNA reads TGCAGCGTTTCAGGGACTAGCGGCTACGAGCAGTACTTC. Protein product: CSVSGTSGYEQYF.

This clonotype has ten or more counts. The rearrangement joins TRBV7-8 to TRBJ2-2; possibly TRBD1 for D (6 bases). Trimming cost V 2 bases and J 7 bases, with 11 bases left between them. Germline V lookup: CDR1 SGHVS, CDR2 FQNEAQ. The CDR3 has 14 amino acids. CDR3 bases: TGTGCCAGCAGCTTAAGGCGAGGGGGCGGGGAGCTGTTTTTT. Translation gives CASSLRRGGGELFF.

In this sample, this clonotype turned up a few times. The CDR3 DNA reads as TGTGCCAGCAGCTCGGGACTACTTTCCTACAATGAGCAGTTCTTC. Its protein is CASSSGLLSYNEQFF. The V and J genes are TRBV6-2 or TRBV6-3 and TRBJ2-1; 7 bases fit TRBD2. CDR1 is MNHEY and CDR2 is SVGEGT in the germline V gene. This CDR3 contains 15 residues. The V and J ends lost 6 bases and 1 base, in that order; junction bases with no gene match: 6.

The chain is built from TRBV3-1 and TRBJ2-3; 7 bases map to TRBD2. The CDR3 is 15 amino acids. With 4 bases clipped from V and 6 bases from J, the junction kept 10 bases outside the gene matches. Germline CDR1 is LGHDT and CDR2 is YNNKEL (reference sequence). CDR3 loop: CASSRLGRESDTQYF. The CDR3 DNA sequence: TGTGCCAGCAGCCGCCTAGGGCGGGAGTCTGATACGCAGTATTTT.